These 22 T cell receptor beta chains were sequenced from one sample in a study of blood T cell repertoires in COVID-19. Sequenced by immunoSEQ multiplex PCR; TCRdb stores in-frame clones only, minus some. Of approximately 60,000 clones listed, almost 85% are singletons. The specimen was peripheral blood. These receptors all come from a woman aged 80 or over with acute or convalescent COVID-19.

The chain links TRBV19 to TRBJ1-2, with TRBD1 identical over 8 bases. The CDR3 is made up of 14 amino acids. Looked up from germline, CDR1 is LNHDA and CDR2 is SQIVND (reference sequence). The ends lost 7 bases at V and 8 bases at J; junction bases unmatched: 12. The CDR3 spells CASTPRQGAGGYTF. The CDR3 nucleotides are TGTGCCAGTACCCCCCGGCAGGGGGCAGGGGGCTACACCTTC.

The gene calls are TRBV30 and TRBJ2-7; maybe TRBD1 (5 bases). V was shortened by 1 base and J by 3 bases, with 10 bases between the two germline ends. The CDR3 consists of 13 residues. Germline V lookup: CDR1 GTSNPN, CDR2 SVGIG (reference sequence). The CDR3: CAWSDQGLYEQYF. Here the CDR3 DNA reads TGTGCCTGGAGTGATCAGGGCCTCTACGAGCAGTACTTC.

The V gene is TRBV2, the J gene TRBJ2-7; D uncertain. Germline V gene lookup returns CDR1 SNHLY and CDR2 FYNNEI. The CDR3 contains 14 residues. V lost 6 bases to trimming and J lost 2 bases, with 14 bases between them. The CDR3 loop reads CASRLNPLTYEQYF. Here the CDR3 DNA reads TGTGCCAGCAGACTCAACCCCTTGACCTACGAGCAGTACTTC.

V is TRBV2 and J is TRBJ2-1; D unclear. Trimming removed 4 bases at V and 6 bases at J, with 7 bases between. This CDR3 has 12 amino acids. Germline V lookup: CDR1 SNHLY, CDR2 FYNNEI. CDR3 nucleotides: TGTGCCAGCAGTGGAAACAGCAATGAGCAGTTCTTC. It encodes CASSGNSNEQFF.

This clone was observed a few times. The chain employs TRBV19 and TRBJ1-5; D is unresolved. Per the germline V gene, CDR1 is LNHDA and CDR2 is SQIVND (reference sequence). The CDR3 spans 13 residues. V lost 5 bases and J lost 4, with 9 bases in between. The CDR3 sequence is CASSQVENQPQHF. In DNA form, the CDR3 reads TGTGCCAGTAGTCAGGTCGAAAATCAGCCCCAGCATTTT.

This clone has only one observation. The chain is built from TRBV9 and TRBJ1-6; 11 nucleotides align to TRBD1. Germline CDR1 SGDLS, CDR2 YYNGEE. V lost 2 bases, J lost 10 bases, and 8 bases stayed unmatched. The CDR3 totals 16 residues. For the CDR3, the DNA is TGTGCCAGCAGCGTTGCCGGGACAGGGGGACGCTCACCCCTCCACTTT. This sequence encodes CASSVAGTGGRSPLHF.

The chain uses TRBV6-5 and TRBJ1-1; D might be TRBD1 (6 bases). V was shortened by 9 bases and J by 1 base, with 9 bases between the two germline ends. Germline loops: CDR1 MNHEY, CDR2 SVGAGI. This CDR3 region has 12 residues. The CDR3 loop is CASRQENTEAFF. CDR3 sequence (DNA): TGTGCCAGTCGACAGGAGAACACTGAAGCTTTCTTT.

About this clone itself: The junction differs from germline at one of its ends, possibly a read error. The V gene is TRBV28, the J gene TRBJ1-2; the match to TRBD1 covers 7 bases. This CDR3 has 15 residues. CDR1 and CDR2 (germline): MDHEN, SYDVKM. CDR3 sequence: CASSFSGQTYYRYTF. The CDR3 region has the DNA TGTGCCAGCAGTTTTTCGGGACAGACGTACTATCGCTACACCTTC.

This chain uses TRBV6-5 with TRBJ2-7, with TRBD2 as a possible D gene (6 bases). CDR3 length equals 11 residues. In germline, CDR1 is MNHEY, CDR2 SVGAGI. V lost 8 bases and J lost 6, with 11 bases in between. The CDR3 sequence: CASRGTAEQYF. CDR3 nucleotides: TGTGCCAGCCGGGGGACTGCCGAGCAGTACTTC.

The chain employs TRBV7-9 and TRBJ2-1, with 8 nucleotides matching TRBD2. From germline, CDR1 is SEHNR and CDR2 FQNEAQ (reference sequence). This CDR3 region has 16 residues. Trimming cost V 1 base and J 7 bases; bases outside gene matches: 9. The CDR3 spells CASSLEWTSRRNEQFF. The CDR3 DNA reads TGTGCCAGCAGCTTAGAGTGGACTAGCCGCCGGAATGAGCAGTTCTTC.

This sequence joins TRBV29-1 and TRBJ2-3; 8 bases match TRBD2. J gave up 2 bases and V 1 base, and 8 bases lay outside the gene matches. The length of the CDR3 is 16 residues. Germline CDR1 is SQVTM and CDR2 is ANQGSEA. CDR3 in DNA: TGCAGCGTTGAAGGGGTTAGCGGGGTGCTCACAGATACGCAGTATTTT. As protein: CSVEGVSGVLTDTQYF.

This chain joins TRBV7-8 and TRBJ1-4; a weak D match, TRBD1 (6 bases). The germline CDR1 and CDR2 sequences are SGHVS and FQNEAQ. The CDR3 loop spans 15 amino acids. The V and J ends lost 4 bases and 3 bases respectively, with 12 bases between them. CDR3 sequence: CASSWGEGANEKLFF. CDR3 nucleotide sequence: TGTGCCAGCAGCTGGGGGGAGGGGGCTAATGAAAAACTGTTTTTT.

This clone was seen only a few times. This chain uses TRBV27 with TRBJ2-2, with TRBD1 matching over 7 bases. The CDR3 sequence is 14 residues long. Germline V gene lookup returns CDR1 MNHEY and CDR2 SMNVEV (reference sequence). V lost 6 bases, J lost 8 bases, and 9 bases stayed unmatched. CDR3 amino acids: CASSYTTGVGELFF. The CDR3 nucleotides are TGTGCCAGCAGCTATACTACAGGGGTAGGGGAGCTGTTTTTT.

The rearrangement uses TRBV5-1 and TRBJ2-3; tentatively, D is TRBD2 (7 bases). V was pared by 4 bases and J by 3 bases, with 15 bases between. CDR1 and CDR2 (germline): SGHRS, YFSETQ. This CDR3 region has 15 residues. The CDR3, as DNA: TGCGCCAGCAGCACTGCGGGGGCGGGTACAGATACGCAGTATTTT. It specifies CASSTAGAGTDTQYF. The whole variable domain, remainder taken from reference TRBV5-1 and TRBJ2-3, is KAGVTQTPRYLIKTRGQQVTLSCSPISGHRSVSWYQQTPGQGLQFLFEYFSETQRNKGNFPGRFSGRQFSNSRSEMNVSTLELGDSALYLCASSTAGAGTDTQYFGPGTRLTVL.

V usage is TRBV5-6 and J usage is TRBJ2-2, with D possibly being TRBD2 (5 bases). V lost 4 bases to trimming and J lost 0 bases, with 13 bases between them. Germline CDR1 and CDR2: SGHDT and YYEEEE. This CDR3 contains 16 residues. The CDR3: CASSPRTRANTGELFF. The DNA for the CDR3 is TGTGCCAGCAGCCCCAGGACTCGTGCGAACACCGGGGAGCTGTTTTTT.

This clone has a single count. This sequence joins TRBV5-6 and TRBJ1-6, with D uncertain. The germline V gene encodes CDR1 SGHDT and CDR2 YYEEEE. The V gene lost 2 bases and the J gene lost 4 bases, with 4 bases spanning the gap. This CDR3 spans 13 amino acids. This CDR3 is CASSFSYNSPLHF. In nucleotides, the CDR3 is TGTGCCAGCAGCTTTAGTTATAATTCACCCCTCCACTTT.

This chain connects TRBV24-1 to TRBJ2-1; TRBD1 agrees at 10 bases. The germline gives CDR1 KGHDR, CDR2 SFDVKD. CDR3 length: 16 amino acids. V lost 3 bases to trimming and J lost 8 bases; unmatched junction nucleotides: 9. CDR3 region: CATSDPRQGAKYEQFF. In DNA form, the CDR3 reads TGTGCCACCAGTGATCCCCGACAGGGGGCTAAGTATGAGCAGTTCTTC.

This clone was found once. The V call is TRBV19, the J call TRBJ1-2; D call uncertain. Trimming took 0 bases from V and 4 from J, leaving 9 bases between them. CDR1 and CDR2 from the germline V gene are LNHDA and SQIVND (reference sequence). The CDR3 spans 14 residues. The CDR3 here is CASSIDPEPYGYTF. The CDR3, as DNA: TGTGCCAGTAGTATAGATCCAGAACCCTATGGCTACACCTTC.

The chain recombines TRBV18 with TRBJ1-4; TRBD1 might be the D (5 bases). V was pared by 4 bases and J by 11 bases, with 11 bases between. The V gene's germline CDR1 is KGHSH and CDR2 LQKENI. This CDR3 has 12 amino acids. This chain's CDR3 is CASSRPQGKLFF. Here the CDR3 DNA reads TGTGCCAGCTCACGTCCCCAGGGCAAACTGTTTTTT.

The V call is TRBV4-1, the J call TRBJ1-6; D call uncertain. Trimming stripped 3 bases from V and 7 bases from J, with 13 bases between. The germline V gene encodes CDR1 MGHRA and CDR2 YSYEKL. CDR3 length equals 15 residues. CDR3: CASSQSGIGNSPLHF. In DNA, the CDR3 is TGCGCCAGCAGCCAGTCGGGGATAGGGAATTCACCCCTCCACTTT.

The chain recombines TRBV3-1 (or the pseudogene TRBV3-2) with TRBJ1-6, with D tentatively TRBD1 (5 bases). The ends were cut back, 7 bases at V and 6 bases at J, with 19 bases in the middle. This CDR3 is 16 amino acids long. Per the germline V gene, CDR1 is LGHDT and CDR2 is YNNKEL (reference sequence). CDR3 protein: CASTPRAGLVNSPLHF. As DNA, the CDR3 is TGTGCCAGCACCCCGAGGGCGGGGCTGGTTAATTCACCCCTCCACTTT.

This chain links TRBV7-2 with TRBJ1-4; 7 bases line up with TRBD1. The CDR3 is 14 amino acids. V was pared by 0 bases and J by 8 bases, with 3 bases of the junction left unmatched. CDR1 and CDR2 (germline): SGHTA, FQGNSA. Here the CDR3 reads CASSLAGGAEKLFF. The CDR3 nucleotides are TGTGCCAGCAGCTTAGCAGGGGGCGCGGAAAAACTGTTTTTT.